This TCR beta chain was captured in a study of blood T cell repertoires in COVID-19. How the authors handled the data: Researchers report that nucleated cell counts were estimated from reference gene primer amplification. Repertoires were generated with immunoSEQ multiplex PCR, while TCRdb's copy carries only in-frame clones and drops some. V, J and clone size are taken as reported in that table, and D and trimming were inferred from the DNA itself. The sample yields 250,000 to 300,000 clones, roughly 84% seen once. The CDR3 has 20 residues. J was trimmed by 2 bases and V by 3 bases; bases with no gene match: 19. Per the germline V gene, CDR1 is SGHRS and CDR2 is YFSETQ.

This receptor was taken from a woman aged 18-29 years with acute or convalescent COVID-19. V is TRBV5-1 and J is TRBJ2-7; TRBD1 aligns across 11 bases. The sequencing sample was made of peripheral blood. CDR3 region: CASSWGLGWTGGVETYEQYF. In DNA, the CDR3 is TGCGCCAGCAGCTGGGGCTTGGGGTGGACAGGGGGCGTAGAAACCTACGAGCAGTACTTC.